Reported below is one T cell receptor beta chain. The sample comes from a study of blood T cell repertoires in COVID-19. At the level of the study: Samples came from the United States, Italy and Spain, spanning acute and convalescent COVID-19.

Enrollment of patients from Seattle took place during active infection, with longitudinal follow-up. In the original analysis: Amplification from reference gene primers served as the basis for estimated nucleated cell counts. Generated by immunoSEQ multiplex PCR, the TCRdb table keeps only in-frame clones and is missing some. V and J calls and clone size are given by that table; D and trimming were obtained from the DNA. The table includes just over 300,000 clones, 89% detected once. The CDR3 has 13 amino acids. The V gene's germline CDR1 is MNHEY and CDR2 SVGAGI. Trimming shortened V by 7 bases and J by 5 bases, and 12 bases separated the two germline ends.

V is TRBV6-5 and J is TRBJ1-5; no definite D call. What was sequenced was peripheral blood. The origin of this receptor is a woman in her twenties or thirties with COVID-19, enrolled during active disease. CDR3 in DNA: TGTGCCAGCACCAGGACTTCTTATCAGCCCCAGCATTTT. It is translated as CASTRTSYQPQHF.